Shown below are 30 T cell receptor beta chains from a single sample sequenced in a study of OX40 agonist ivuxolimab in advanced cancers. Only in-frame clones appear in the TCRdb table, and some are missing; sequencing was by immunoSEQ multiplex PCR. The sample holds 25,000 to 30,000 clones, approximately 86% seen once. The sequenced sample was CD4+ or CD8+ T cells sorted from blood, obtained in a trial of the OX40 agonist ivuxolimab. All receptors derive from an adult with an advanced solid tumor such as melanoma, head and neck, liver or kidney cancer.

V and J are TRBV9 and TRBJ1-2; possibly TRBD1 for D (5 bases). The CDR3 has 12 amino acids. V lost 3 bases and J 7 bases, leaving 10 bases between the germline ends. Germline CDR1 reads SGDLS; CDR2 reads YYNGEE. CDR3 bases: TGTGCCAGCAGCGGAACCGGGGCTGGCTACACCTTC. This codes for CASSGTGAGYTF.

V usage is TRBV6-5 and J usage is TRBJ1-2, with a weak D call TRBD1 (5 bases). Germline CDR1 and CDR2: MNHEY and SVGAGI. CDR3 length: 15 amino acids. V dropped 6 bases and J dropped 2 bases, with 16 bases sitting between them. In DNA form, the CDR3 reads TGTGCCAGCAGAAACGGCGGTGGGGCAAACTATGGCTACACCTTC. This codes for CASRNGGGANYGYTF.

This clone has just one count. The chain is built from TRBV13 and TRBJ1-1; 7 nucleotides line up with TRBD1. The germline gives CDR1 PRHDT, CDR2 FYEKMQ (reference sequence). There are 17 residues in the CDR3. V was pared by 7 bases and J by 1 base, with 15 bases of the junction left unmatched. CDR3 amino acids: CASTRLLQGFGNTEAFF. The CDR3 DNA reads TGTGCCAGCACCCGACTATTACAGGGGTTCGGGAACACTGAAGCTTTCTTT.

The genes are TRBV5-4 and TRBJ2-2; D possibly corresponds to TRBD2 (7 bases). The CDR3 has 16 residues. Germline CDR1 reads SGHNT; CDR2 reads YYREEE (reference sequence). The V gene lost 5 bases and the J gene lost 1 base, with 15 bases spanning the gap. Written as DNA, the CDR3 is TGTGCCAGCAGTTTGAGGGGGGGACAGAACACCGGGGAGCTGTTTTTT. As protein: CASSLRGGQNTGELFF.

The CDR3 protein is CASSEAGSRDTQYF. In DNA form, the CDR3 reads TGCGCCAGCAGTGAAGCCGGGAGTAGGGATACGCAGTATTTT. The V and J genes are TRBV10-2 and TRBJ2-3; D may be TRBD2 (6 bases). The CDR3 runs to 14 residues. The germline V gene has CDR1 WSHSY and CDR2 SAAADI. The V end lost 3 bases, the J end lost 6 bases, and 13 bases lay between the germline ends.

The sample holds one count of this clone. The chain has TRBV27 and TRBJ2-7, with TRBD2 matching over 8 bases. V trimming: 5 bases; J trimming: 4 bases; junction bases outside the gene matches: 10. Germline V gene lookup returns CDR1 MNHEY and CDR2 SMNVEV (reference sequence). There are 15 residues in the CDR3. The CDR3 nucleotides read TGTGCCAGCAGTACCAAAGCGGGAGTGACATACGAGCAGTACTTC. Translated, it gives CASSTKAGVTYEQYF.

V usage is TRBV5-8 and J usage is TRBJ2-1; the D gene could be TRBD1 or TRBD2 (5 bases each). The CDR3 has 14 residues. Trimming shortened V by 0 bases and J by 7 bases, and 11 bases separated the two germline ends. Germline values: CDR1 SGHTS, CDR2 YDEGEE. The CDR3 region has the DNA TGTGCCAGCAGCTTGGTCGGGGCCGGGAATGAGCAGTTCTTC. It codes for CASSLVGAGNEQFF.

This chain uses TRBV5-5 with TRBJ1-1, with D perhaps TRBD1 (6 bases). The V gene's germline CDR1 is SGHKS and CDR2 YYEKEE (reference sequence). The length of the CDR3 is 15 residues. The ends were cut back, 6 bases at V and 7 bases at J, with 22 bases in the middle. The CDR3 here is CASTIRMGVQGEAFF. CDR3 nucleotide sequence: TGTGCCAGCACGATTAGGATGGGGGTACAGGGTGAAGCTTTCTTT.

V and J are TRBV5-8 and TRBJ2-1, with 9 bases matching TRBD2. The CDR3 is 16 amino acids. V lost 0 bases, J lost 9 bases, and 10 bases stayed unmatched. Looked up from germline, CDR1 is SGHTS and CDR2 is YDEGEE. The DNA of the CDR3 is TGTGCCAGCAGCTTGGATGGCGCGGGGGGGACCGCTGAGCAGTTCTTC. This encodes CASSLDGAGGTAEQFF.

This rearrangement joins TRBV4-2 to TRBJ1-6; D gene uncertain. Trimming took 1 base from V and 7 from J, leaving 14 bases between them. The CDR3 is made up of 16 amino acids. Germline CDR1 LGHNA, CDR2 YNFKEQ. CDR3 in DNA: TGTGCCAGCAGCCAAGCGCCAGCCTCGGGAAATTCACCCCTCCACTTT. The encoded protein is CASSQAPASGNSPLHF.

The chain couples TRBV27 to TRBJ1-3, with D tentatively TRBD1 (5 bases). In germline, CDR1 is MNHEY, CDR2 SMNVEV (reference sequence). This CDR3 has 15 amino acids. The ends were cut back, 7 bases at V and 2 bases at J, with 15 bases in the middle. CDR3 amino acids: CASTLGWGAGNTIYF. In DNA, the CDR3 is TGTGCCAGCACCCTGGGTTGGGGGGCTGGAAACACCATATATTTT.

The chain carries TRBV27 and TRBJ2-1; 7 bases are a match to TRBD1. Germline V CDR1 and CDR2: MNHEY, SMNVEV (reference sequence). The CDR3 sequence is 12 residues long. V was clipped by 6 bases and J by 6 bases; unmatched bases: 2. CDR3 sequence reads: CASRSGGNEQFF. CDR3 DNA: TGTGCCAGCAGGTCAGGGGGCAATGAGCAGTTCTTC.

This clone has a handful of counts. Here the CDR3 reads CAISGMTWEDEQFF. The CDR3 nucleotides are TGTGCCATCAGTGGTATGACCTGGGAGGATGAGCAGTTCTTC. This chain joins TRBV10-3 and TRBJ2-1, with a weak D call TRBD2 (6 bases). Trimming shortened V by 4 bases and J by 8 bases, and 15 bases separated the two germline ends. The germline V gene has CDR1 ENHRY and CDR2 SYGVKD. The CDR3 has 14 amino acids.

J is TRBJ2-7 and V is TRBV10-1; the D gene is possibly TRBD1 (6 bases). V shed 5 bases and J shed 5 bases, with 10 bases lying between them. The CDR3 loop spans 12 amino acids. Germline values: CDR1 WNHNN, CDR2 SYGVQD (reference sequence). CDR3 protein: CASSQGYHEQYF. CDR3 bases: TGCGCCAGCAGTCAGGGGTACCACGAGCAGTACTTC.

This chain connects TRBV5-1 to TRBJ1-4, with a weak D call TRBD1 (5 bases). V was clipped by 4 bases and J by 8 bases, with 15 bases between them. Germline lookup yields CDR1 SGHRS and CDR2 YFSETQ. The CDR3 length is 14 residues. The CDR3 bases are TGCGCCAGCAGCCCCGACAGCTTGGACGAAAAACTGTTTTTT. This translates into CASSPDSLDEKLFF.

The V call is TRBV11-3, the J call TRBJ2-1; D not certain. CDR3 length equals 14 residues. The V gene's germline CDR1 is SGHNT and CDR2 YENEEA. The V and J ends lost 5 bases and 10 bases respectively, with 18 bases between them. The CDR3 reads CASSAVGRGKEQFF. The DNA of the CDR3 is TGTGCCAGCAGCGCTGTGGGTCGCGGAAAAGAGCAGTTCTTC.

CDR3 DNA sequence: TGTGCCAGTTGCGGGACAGGGGCGTGGAATGAGCAGTTCTTC. Residues: CASCGTGAWNEQFF. This chain links TRBV19 with TRBJ2-1; 10 nucleotides line up with TRBD1. After removal of 8 bases from V and 7 bases from J, the junction contained 8 bases not matched to a gene. This CDR3 is built from 14 residues. CDR1 is LNHDA, CDR2 SQIVND, per germline (reference sequence).

The chain has TRBV7-9 and TRBJ2-1; 14 bases line up with TRBD2. The length of the CDR3 is 15 residues. The V gene end was trimmed by 5 bases and the J gene end by 8 bases; junction bases not matched to a gene: 5. Germline CDR1 SEHNR, CDR2 FQNEAQ (reference sequence). The CDR3 DNA sequence: TGTGCCAGCAGCATGACTAGCGGGAGGGCCGATGAGCAGTTCTTC. It encodes CASSMTSGRADEQFF.

The chain employs TRBV11-2 and TRBJ2-1, with 11 positions matching TRBD2. V lost 1 base, J lost 5 bases, and 1 base stayed unmatched. The CDR3 runs to 15 residues. From germline, CDR1 is SGHAT and CDR2 FQNNGV. The CDR3 spells CASSLGGLADNEQFF. The CDR3 DNA reads TGTGCCAGCAGCTTAGGGGGACTAGCGGACAATGAGCAGTTCTTC.

The chain joins TRBV27 to TRBJ1-1; possibly TRBD1 for D (5 bases). The length of the CDR3 is 17 residues. The germline V gene encodes CDR1 MNHEY and CDR2 SMNVEV (reference sequence). V lost 5 bases, J lost 1 base, and 20 bases lay in between. Written as DNA, the CDR3 is TGTGCCAGCAGTGCCCTACCTTTTCTTCAGGGGAACACTGAAGCTTTCTTT. Translated, it gives CASSALPFLQGNTEAFF.

V is TRBV19 and J is TRBJ2-7; 8 bases are a match to TRBD1. The CDR3 consists of 11 residues. The V gene end was trimmed by 10 bases and the J gene end by 4 bases; junction bases not matched to a gene: 3. Germline CDR1 reads LNHDA; CDR2 reads SQIVND (reference sequence). CDR3: CATRQGYEQYF. The CDR3 DNA reads TGTGCCACCAGACAGGGGTACGAGCAGTACTTC.

The rearrangement uses TRBV2 and TRBJ1-1, with D unresolved. The CDR3 length is 14 residues. V was trimmed by 7 bases and J by 6 bases, leaving 18 bases between them. CDR1 is SNHLY and CDR2 is FYNNEI in the germline V gene. The CDR3 DNA reads as TGTGCCAGCACCATGGGCCGGGCGCCGGCTGAAGCTTTCTTT. Its translation is CASTMGRAPAEAFF.

The chain is built from TRBV11-2 and TRBJ1-1; D not resolved. Trimming left V 5 bases short and J 3 bases short, with 16 bases between. The CDR3 extends over 15 amino acids. Germline CDR1 and CDR2: SGHAT and FQNNGV. The CDR3 nucleotides are TGTGCCAGCAGCCACGACCGGGTACGAGACACTGAAGCTTTCTTT. Translating gives CASSHDRVRDTEAFF.

The chain recombines TRBV4-1 with TRBJ1-3, with D possibly matching TRBD1 (5 bases). CDR3 length equals 15 residues. Trimming took 1 base from V and 0 from J, leaving 7 bases between them. CDR1 MGHRA and CDR2 YSYEKL come from the germline V gene. The CDR3, as DNA: TGCGCCAGCAGCCAAGGAGACAGCTCTGGAAACACCATATATTTT. This sequence encodes CASSQGDSSGNTIYF.

This sequence joins TRBV28 and TRBJ1-5; TRBD1 aligns across 8 bases. Germline V gene data show CDR1 as MDHEN and CDR2 as SYDVKM. The ends lost 6 bases at V and 4 bases at J; junction bases unmatched: 5. This CDR3 is built from 14 residues. CDR3 DNA: TGTGCCAGCAGGTGGACAGGGCCTAATCAGCCCCAGCATTTT. It codes for CASRWTGPNQPQHF.

The rearrangement joins TRBV7-8 to TRBJ2-1, with 7 nucleotides matching TRBD2. Germline assignment: CDR1 SGHVS and CDR2 FQNEAQ. V trimming: 8 bases; J trimming: 8 bases; junction bases outside the gene matches: 12. This CDR3 comprises 14 residues. The CDR3 here is CASPSGLAEDEQFF. DNA of the CDR3: TGTGCCAGCCCCTCGGGGCTAGCGGAAGATGAGCAGTTCTTC.

V is TRBV7-2 and J is TRBJ2-1, with D perhaps matching TRBD1 or TRBD2 (5 bases each). The CDR3 totals 17 residues. Germline V gene sequence: CDR1 SGHTA, CDR2 FQGNSA. V was clipped by 2 bases and J by 0 bases, with 14 bases between them. The CDR3 nucleotides read TGTGCCAGCAGCTTAAATTTAGTGGGGGTCTCCTACAATGAGCAGTTCTTC. Its translation: CASSLNLVGVSYNEQFF.

There are a few counts of this clone. This chain joins TRBV9 and TRBJ2-3, with D uncertain. CDR3 length equals 17 residues. V lost 0 bases and J lost 2, with 16 bases in between. Germline CDR1 is SGDLS and CDR2 is YYNGEE. This CDR3 reads CASSVEGLGSYTDTQYF. CDR3 nucleotide sequence: TGTGCCAGCAGCGTAGAAGGGCTGGGCAGCTACACAGATACGCAGTATTTT.

The rearrangement uses TRBV27 and TRBJ1-2; D not certain. Germline CDR1 and CDR2: MNHEY and SMNVEV (reference sequence). This CDR3 comprises 13 residues. V shed 0 bases and J shed 3 bases, with 5 bases lying between them. Here the CDR3 reads CASSLSGDYGYTF. DNA for the CDR3: TGTGCCAGCAGTTTATCCGGGGACTATGGCTACACCTTC.

This sequence joins TRBV4-1 and TRBJ2-7; D is unresolved. CDR3 length: 14 amino acids. Looked up from germline, CDR1 is MGHRA and CDR2 is YSYEKL. The V end was cut by 5 bases, the J end by 6 bases, with 17 bases between. The CDR3 spells CASSALRVSSEQYF. As DNA, the CDR3 is TGCGCCAGCAGCGCATTACGCGTGAGCTCCGAGCAGTACTTC.